This TCR beta chain was retrieved from a study of blood T cell repertoires in COVID-19. For the study at large: There were acute and convalescent COVID-19 samples, and they came from the United States, Italy and Spain. In each case, the material was cDNA or gDNA derived from T cells, B-cell-depleted T cells, or PBMCs.

In the authors' methods: For nucleated cells, counts were estimated from reference gene primer amplification. Profiling relied on immunoSEQ multiplex PCR, and the TCRdb table lists in-frame clones only, not all of them. The V and J calls and clone size are taken from that table; D and trimming were inferred from the DNA. The profile shows 50,000 to 60,000 clones, over 75% of them singletons. The CDR3 extends over 16 amino acids. Germline-derived CDR1 and CDR2 are MDHEN and SYDVKM. J was trimmed by 4 bases and V by 5 bases; bases with no gene match: 13. Sequencing input: peripheral blood. This receptor was taken from a human donor in a cohort sampled during active COVID-19. The gene calls are TRBV28 and TRBJ2-7, with 8 positions matching TRBD1. This CDR3 is CASSPFGQGGVYEQYF. CDR3 sequence (DNA): TGTGCCAGCAGTCCGTTCGGACAGGGTGGGGTTTACGAGCAGTACTTC.